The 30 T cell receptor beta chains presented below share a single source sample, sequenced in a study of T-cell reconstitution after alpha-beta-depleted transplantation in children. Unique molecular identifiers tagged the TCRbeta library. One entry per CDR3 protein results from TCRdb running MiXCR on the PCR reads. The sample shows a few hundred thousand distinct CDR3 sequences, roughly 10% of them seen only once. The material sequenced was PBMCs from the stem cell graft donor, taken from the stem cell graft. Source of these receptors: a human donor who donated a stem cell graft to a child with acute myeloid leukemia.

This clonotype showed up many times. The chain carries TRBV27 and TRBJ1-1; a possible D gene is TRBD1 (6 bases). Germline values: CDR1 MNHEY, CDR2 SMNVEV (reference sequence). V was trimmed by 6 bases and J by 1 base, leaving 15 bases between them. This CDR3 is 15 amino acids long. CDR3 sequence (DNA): TGTGCCAGCAGCCTGGAACGGACAGCGAACACTGAAGCTTTCTTT. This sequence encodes CASSLERTANTEAFF.

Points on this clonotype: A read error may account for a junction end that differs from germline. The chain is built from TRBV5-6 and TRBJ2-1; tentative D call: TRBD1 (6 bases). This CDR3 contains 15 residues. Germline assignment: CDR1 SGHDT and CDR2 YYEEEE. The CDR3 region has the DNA TGTGCCAGCAGCTGGACAGAAAGCTCCTCCAATGAGCAGTTCTTC. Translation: CASSWTESSSNEQFF.

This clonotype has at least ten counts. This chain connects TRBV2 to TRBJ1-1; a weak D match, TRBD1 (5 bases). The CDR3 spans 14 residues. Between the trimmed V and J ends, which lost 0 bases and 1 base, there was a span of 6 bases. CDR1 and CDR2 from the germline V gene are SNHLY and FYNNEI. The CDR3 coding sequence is TGTGCCAGCAGTGAAGCGACAGCGAACACTGAAGCTTTCTTT. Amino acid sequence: CASSEATANTEAFF.

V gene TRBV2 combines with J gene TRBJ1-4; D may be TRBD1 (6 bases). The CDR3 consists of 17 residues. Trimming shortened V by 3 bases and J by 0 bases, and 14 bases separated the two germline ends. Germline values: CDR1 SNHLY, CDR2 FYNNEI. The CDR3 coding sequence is TGTGCCAGCAGTGACGACATGGACAGTGCAACTAATGAAAAACTGTTTTTT. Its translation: CASSDDMDSATNEKLFF.

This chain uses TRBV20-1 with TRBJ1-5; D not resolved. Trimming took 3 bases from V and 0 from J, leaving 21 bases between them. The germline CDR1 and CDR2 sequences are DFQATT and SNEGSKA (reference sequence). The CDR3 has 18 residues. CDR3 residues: CSARPSSGGSYSNQPQHF. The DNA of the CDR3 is TGCAGTGCTAGGCCCTCCTCCGGTGGGTCCTATAGCAATCAGCCCCAGCATTTT.

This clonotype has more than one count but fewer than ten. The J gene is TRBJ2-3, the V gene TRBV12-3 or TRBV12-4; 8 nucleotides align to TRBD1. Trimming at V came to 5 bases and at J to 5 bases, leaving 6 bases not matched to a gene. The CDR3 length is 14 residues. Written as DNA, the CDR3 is TGTGCCAGCAGTCTCAGGGGGCTGGGAGATACGCAGTATTTT. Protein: CASSLRGLGDTQYF.

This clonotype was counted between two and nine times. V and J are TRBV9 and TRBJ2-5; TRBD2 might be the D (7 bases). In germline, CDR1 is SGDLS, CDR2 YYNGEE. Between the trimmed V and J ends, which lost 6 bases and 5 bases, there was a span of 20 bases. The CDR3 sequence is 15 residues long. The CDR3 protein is CASTRRGAGQETQYF. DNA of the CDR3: TGTGCCAGCACCCGACGGGGGGCCGGCCAGGAGACCCAGTACTTC.

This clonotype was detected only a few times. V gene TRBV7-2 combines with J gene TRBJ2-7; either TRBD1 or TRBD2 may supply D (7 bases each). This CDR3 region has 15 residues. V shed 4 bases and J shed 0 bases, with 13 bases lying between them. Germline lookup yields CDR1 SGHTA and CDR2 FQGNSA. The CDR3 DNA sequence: TGTGCCAGCAGCTCAGGGGGAGGGGGCTCCTACGAGCAGTACTTC. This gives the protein CASSSGGGGSYEQYF.

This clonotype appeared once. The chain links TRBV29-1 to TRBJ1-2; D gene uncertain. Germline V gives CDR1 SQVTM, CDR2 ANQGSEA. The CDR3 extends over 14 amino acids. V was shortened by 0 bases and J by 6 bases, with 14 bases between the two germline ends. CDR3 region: CSVEEHGPFDGYTF. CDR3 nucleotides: TGCAGCGTTGAAGAACATGGCCCATTCGATGGCTACACCTTC.

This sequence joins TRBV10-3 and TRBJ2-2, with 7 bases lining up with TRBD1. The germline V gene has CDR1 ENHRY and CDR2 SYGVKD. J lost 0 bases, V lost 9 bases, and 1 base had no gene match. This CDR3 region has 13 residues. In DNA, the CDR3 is TGTGCCATAGGGACAGCGAACACCGGGGAGCTGTTTTTT. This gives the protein CAIGTANTGELFF.

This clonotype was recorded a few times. CDR3 region: CASSLAVTGNEQFF. The DNA of the CDR3 is TGCGCCAGCAGCTTGGCAGTCACGGGGAATGAGCAGTTCTTC. The chain links TRBV5-1 to TRBJ2-1; D might be TRBD2 (5 bases). V lost 0 bases and J lost 7, with 11 bases in between. CDR3 length equals 14 residues. The germline V gene encodes CDR1 SGHRS and CDR2 YFSETQ.

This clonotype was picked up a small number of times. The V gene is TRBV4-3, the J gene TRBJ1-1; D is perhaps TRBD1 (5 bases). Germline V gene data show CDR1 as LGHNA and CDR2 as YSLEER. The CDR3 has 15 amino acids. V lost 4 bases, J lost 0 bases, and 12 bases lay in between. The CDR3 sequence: CASSPRGDLNTEAFF. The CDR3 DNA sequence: TGCGCCAGCAGCCCTCGAGGGGACTTGAACACTGAAGCTTTCTTT.

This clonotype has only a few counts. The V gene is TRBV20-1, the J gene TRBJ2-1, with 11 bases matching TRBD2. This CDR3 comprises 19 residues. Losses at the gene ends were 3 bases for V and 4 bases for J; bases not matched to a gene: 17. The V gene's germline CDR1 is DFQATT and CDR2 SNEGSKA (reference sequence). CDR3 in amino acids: CSARPPAGTSGRRYNEQFF. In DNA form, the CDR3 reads TGCAGTGCTAGGCCCCCCGCGGGAACTAGCGGGAGAAGATACAATGAGCAGTTCTTC.

The CDR3 reads CSARGGLTGELFF. CDR3 nucleotides: TGCAGTGCAAGGGGGGGACTCACCGGGGAGCTGTTTTTT. The rearrangement links TRBV20-1 to TRBJ2-2; maybe TRBD2 (7 bases). Trimming took 6 bases from V and 4 from J, leaving 12 bases between them. The CDR3 is made up of 13 amino acids. Germline V CDR1 and CDR2: DFQATT, SNEGSKA (reference sequence).

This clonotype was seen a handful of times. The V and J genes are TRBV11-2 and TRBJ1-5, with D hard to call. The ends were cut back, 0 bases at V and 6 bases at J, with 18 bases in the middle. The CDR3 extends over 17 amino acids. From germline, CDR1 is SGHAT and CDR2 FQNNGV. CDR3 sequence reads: CASSLEIGVDWSQPQHF. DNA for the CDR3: TGTGCCAGCAGCTTAGAAATTGGAGTAGACTGGAGTCAGCCCCAGCATTTT.

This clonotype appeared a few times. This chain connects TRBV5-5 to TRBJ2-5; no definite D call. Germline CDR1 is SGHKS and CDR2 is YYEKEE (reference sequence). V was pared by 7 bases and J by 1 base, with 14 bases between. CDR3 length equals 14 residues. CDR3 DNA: TGTGCCAGCGCCAAAGGCGGTAGCCAAGAGACCCAGTACTTC. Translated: CASAKGGSQETQYF.

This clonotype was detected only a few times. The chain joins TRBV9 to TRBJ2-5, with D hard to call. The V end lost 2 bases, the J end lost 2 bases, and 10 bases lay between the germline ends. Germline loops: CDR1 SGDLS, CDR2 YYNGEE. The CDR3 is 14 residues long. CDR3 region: CASSVSTAQETQYF. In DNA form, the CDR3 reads TGTGCCAGCAGCGTTTCGACTGCACAAGAGACCCAGTACTTC.

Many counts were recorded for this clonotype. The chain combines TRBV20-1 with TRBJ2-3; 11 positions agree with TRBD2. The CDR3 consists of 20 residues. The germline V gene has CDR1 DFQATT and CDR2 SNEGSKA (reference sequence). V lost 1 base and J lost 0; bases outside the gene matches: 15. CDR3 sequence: CSARGGLAGGPTDSTDTQYF. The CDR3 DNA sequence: TGCAGTGCTAGAGGTGGGCTAGCGGGGGGCCCTACTGATAGCACAGATACGCAGTATTTT.

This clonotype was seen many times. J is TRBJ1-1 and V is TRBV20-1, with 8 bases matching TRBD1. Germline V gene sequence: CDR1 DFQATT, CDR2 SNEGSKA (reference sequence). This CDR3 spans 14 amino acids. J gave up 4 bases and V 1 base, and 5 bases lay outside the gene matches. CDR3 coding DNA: TGCAGTGCTAGAGCGGACAGGGTGGGCACTGAAGCTTTCTTT. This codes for CSARADRVGTEAFF.

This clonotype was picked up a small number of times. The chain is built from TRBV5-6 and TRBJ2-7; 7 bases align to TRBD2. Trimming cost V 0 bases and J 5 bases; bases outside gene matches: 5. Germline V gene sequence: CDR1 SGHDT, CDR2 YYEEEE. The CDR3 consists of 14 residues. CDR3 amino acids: CASSLEAGGNEQYV. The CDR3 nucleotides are TGTGCCAGCAGCTTGGAGGCCGGGGGGAACGAGCAGTACGTC.

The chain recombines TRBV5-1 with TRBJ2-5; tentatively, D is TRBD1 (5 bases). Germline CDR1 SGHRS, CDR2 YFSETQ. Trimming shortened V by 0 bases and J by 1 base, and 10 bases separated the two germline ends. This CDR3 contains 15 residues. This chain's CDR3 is CASSLEGAPQETQYF. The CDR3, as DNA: TGCGCCAGCAGCTTGGAAGGGGCCCCCCAAGAGACCCAGTACTTC.

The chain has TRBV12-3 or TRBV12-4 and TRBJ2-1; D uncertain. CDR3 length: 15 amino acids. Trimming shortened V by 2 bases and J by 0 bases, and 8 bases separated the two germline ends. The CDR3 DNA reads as TGTGCCAGCAGTTTATCTTCGAGCTCCTACAATGAGCAGTTCTTC. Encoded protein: CASSLSSSSYNEQFF.

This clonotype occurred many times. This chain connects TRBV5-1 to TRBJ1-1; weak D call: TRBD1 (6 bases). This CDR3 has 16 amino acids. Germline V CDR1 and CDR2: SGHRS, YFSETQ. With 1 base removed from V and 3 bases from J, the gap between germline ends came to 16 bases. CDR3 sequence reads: CASSLYAQGSHTEAFF. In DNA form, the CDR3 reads TGCGCCAGCAGCTTGTATGCCCAGGGGAGTCACACTGAAGCTTTCTTT.

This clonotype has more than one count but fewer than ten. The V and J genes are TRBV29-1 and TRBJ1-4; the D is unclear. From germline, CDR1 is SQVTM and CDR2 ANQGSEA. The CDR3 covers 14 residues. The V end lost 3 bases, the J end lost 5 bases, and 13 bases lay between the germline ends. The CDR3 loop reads CSVDVAGNNEKLFF. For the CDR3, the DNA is TGCAGCGTTGATGTCGCGGGTAACAATGAAAAACTGTTTTTT.

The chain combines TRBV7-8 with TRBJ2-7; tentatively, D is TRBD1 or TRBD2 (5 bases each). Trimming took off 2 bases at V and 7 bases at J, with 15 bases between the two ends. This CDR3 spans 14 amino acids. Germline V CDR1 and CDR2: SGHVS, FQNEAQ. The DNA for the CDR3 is TGTGCCAGCAGCTTAAACGGGGCTCCCGGAGAGCAGTACGTC. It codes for CASSLNGAPGEQYV.

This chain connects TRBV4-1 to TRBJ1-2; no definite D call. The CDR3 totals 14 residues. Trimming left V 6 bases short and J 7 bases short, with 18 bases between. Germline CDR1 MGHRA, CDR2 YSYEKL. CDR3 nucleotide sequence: TGCGCCAGCAGGAATCCGGGAGCCTCTGGTGGCTACACCTTC. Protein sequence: CASRNPGASGGYTF.

CDR3 bases: TGTGCCATCAGTGAGTCTAGGCAAGAGACCCAGTACTTC. It codes for CAISESRQETQYF. J is TRBJ2-5 and V is TRBV10-3; the D is unclear. The CDR3 loop spans 13 amino acids. V was pared by 0 bases and J by 2 bases, with 4 bases between. Germline loops: CDR1 ENHRY, CDR2 SYGVKD.

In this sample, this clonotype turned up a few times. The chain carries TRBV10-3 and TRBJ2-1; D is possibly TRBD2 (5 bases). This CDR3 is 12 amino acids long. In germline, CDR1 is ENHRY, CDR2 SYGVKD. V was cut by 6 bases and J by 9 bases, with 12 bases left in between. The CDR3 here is CAIRGSAPEQFF. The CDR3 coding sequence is TGTGCCATCAGGGGGAGCGCCCCTGAGCAGTTCTTC.

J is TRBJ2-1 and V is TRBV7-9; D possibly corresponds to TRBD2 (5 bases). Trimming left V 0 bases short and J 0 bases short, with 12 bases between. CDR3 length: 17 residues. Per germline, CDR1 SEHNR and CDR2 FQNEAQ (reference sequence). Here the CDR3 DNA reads TGTGCCAGCAGCTTAGCGAAGTTGGGAGCCTCCTACAATGAGCAGTTCTTC. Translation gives CASSLAKLGASYNEQFF.

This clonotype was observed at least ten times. The CDR3 sequence is CASSVASGFSYNEQFF. The DNA of the CDR3 is TGTGCCAGCAGCGTAGCTTCGGGTTTCTCCTACAATGAGCAGTTCTTC. The rearrangement links TRBV9 to TRBJ2-1, with no clear D. The V end was cut by 0 bases, the J end by 0 bases, with 10 bases between. CDR3 length: 16 amino acids. CDR1 and CDR2 from the germline V gene are SGDLS and YYNGEE.